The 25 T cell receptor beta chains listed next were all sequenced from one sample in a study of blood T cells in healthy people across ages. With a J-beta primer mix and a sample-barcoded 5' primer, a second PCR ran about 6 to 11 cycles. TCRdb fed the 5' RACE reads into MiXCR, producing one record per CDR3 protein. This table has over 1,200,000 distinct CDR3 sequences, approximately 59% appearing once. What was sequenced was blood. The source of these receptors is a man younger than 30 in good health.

Here the CDR3 reads CASSWRDSNQPQHF. CDR3 nucleotides: TGTGCCAGCAGTTGGAGGGATAGCAATCAGCCCCAGCATTTT. This chain uses TRBV27 with TRBJ1-5; D is uncertain. The V end was cut by 4 bases, the J end by 0 bases, with 7 bases between. The V gene's germline CDR1 is MNHEY and CDR2 SMNVEV (reference sequence). The CDR3 covers 14 residues.

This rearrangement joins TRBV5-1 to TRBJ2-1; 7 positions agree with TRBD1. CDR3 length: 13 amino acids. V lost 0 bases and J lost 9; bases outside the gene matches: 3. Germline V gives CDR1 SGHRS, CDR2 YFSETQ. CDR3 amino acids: CASSLVRDSEQFF. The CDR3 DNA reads TGCGCCAGCAGCTTGGTCCGGGACAGTGAGCAGTTCTTC.

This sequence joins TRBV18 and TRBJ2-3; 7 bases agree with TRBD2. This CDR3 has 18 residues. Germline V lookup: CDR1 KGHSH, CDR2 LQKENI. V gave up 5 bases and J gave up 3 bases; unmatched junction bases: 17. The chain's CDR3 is CASSGMPTREGATDTQYF. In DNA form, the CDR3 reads TGTGCCAGCTCAGGTATGCCGACCAGGGAGGGAGCGACAGATACGCAGTATTTT.

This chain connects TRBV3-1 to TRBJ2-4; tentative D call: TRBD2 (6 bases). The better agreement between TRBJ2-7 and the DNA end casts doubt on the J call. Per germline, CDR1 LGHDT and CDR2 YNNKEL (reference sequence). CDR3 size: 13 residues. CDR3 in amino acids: CASSQWGDCEQYF. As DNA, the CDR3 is TGTGCCAGCAGCCAATGGGGGGACTGCGAGCAGTACTTC.

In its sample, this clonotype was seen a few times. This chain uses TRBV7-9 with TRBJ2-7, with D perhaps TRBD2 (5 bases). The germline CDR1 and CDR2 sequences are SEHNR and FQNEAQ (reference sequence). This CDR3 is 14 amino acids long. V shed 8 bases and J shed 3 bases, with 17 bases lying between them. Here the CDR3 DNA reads TGTGCCAGCGCCTACTCCGGTGAGGGCTACGAGCAGTACTTC. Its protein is CASAYSGEGYEQYF.

In nucleotides, the CDR3 is TGTGCCAGCAGTCCTATCCGGACAGTCTACGAGCAGTACTTC. Residues: CASSPIRTVYEQYF. This chain connects TRBV28 to TRBJ2-7; weak D call: TRBD1 (6 bases). The CDR3 is 14 residues long. V shed 5 bases and J shed 3 bases, with 14 bases lying between them. The germline V gene encodes CDR1 MDHEN and CDR2 SYDVKM. The whole variable domain, filled in from reference TRBV28 and TRBJ2-7, reads DVKVTQSSRYLVKRTGEKVFLECVQDMDHENMFWYRQDPGLGLRLIYFSYDVKMKEKGDIPEGYSVSREKKERFSLILESASTNQTSMYLCASSPIRTVYEQYFGPGTRLTVT.

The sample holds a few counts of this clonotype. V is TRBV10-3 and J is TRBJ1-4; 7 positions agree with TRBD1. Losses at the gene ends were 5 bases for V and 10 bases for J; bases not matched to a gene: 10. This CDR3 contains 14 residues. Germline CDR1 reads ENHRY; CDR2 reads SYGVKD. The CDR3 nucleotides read TGTGCCATCAGTAACACCGGGACAGAAGGAAAACTGTTTTTT. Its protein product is CAISNTGTEGKLFF.

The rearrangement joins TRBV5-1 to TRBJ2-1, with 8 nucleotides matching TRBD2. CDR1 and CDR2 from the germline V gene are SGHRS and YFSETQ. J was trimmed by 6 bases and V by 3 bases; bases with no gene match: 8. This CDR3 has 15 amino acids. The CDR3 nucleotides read TGCGCCAGCAGCTACAGGTATCGGGAGGGCAATGAGCAGTTCTTC. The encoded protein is CASSYRYREGNEQFF.

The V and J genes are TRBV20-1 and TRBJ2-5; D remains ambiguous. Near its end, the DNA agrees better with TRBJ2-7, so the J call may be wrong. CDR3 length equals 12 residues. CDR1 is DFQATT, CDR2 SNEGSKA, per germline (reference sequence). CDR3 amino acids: CSASWVQNEQYF. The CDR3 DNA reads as TGCAGTGCTAGTTGGGTTCAGAACGAGCAGTACTTC.

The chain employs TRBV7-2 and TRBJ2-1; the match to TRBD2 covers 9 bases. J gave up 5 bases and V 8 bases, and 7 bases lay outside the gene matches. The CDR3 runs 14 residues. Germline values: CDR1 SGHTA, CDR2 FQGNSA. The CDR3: CASRGLAGNNEQFF. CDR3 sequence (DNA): TGTGCCAGCCGAGGGCTAGCGGGAAACAATGAGCAGTTCTTC.

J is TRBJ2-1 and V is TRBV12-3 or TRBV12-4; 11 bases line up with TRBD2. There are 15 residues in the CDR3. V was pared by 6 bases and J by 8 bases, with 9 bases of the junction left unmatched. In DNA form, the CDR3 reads TGTGCCAGCAGCGATACTAGCGGGAGTTGGTATGAGCAGTTCTTC. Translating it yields CASSDTSGSWYEQFF.

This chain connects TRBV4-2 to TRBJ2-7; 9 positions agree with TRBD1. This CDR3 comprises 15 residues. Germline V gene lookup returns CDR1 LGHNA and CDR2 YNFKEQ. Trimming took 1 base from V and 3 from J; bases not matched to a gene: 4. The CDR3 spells CASSQGTGDHYEQYF. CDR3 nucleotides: TGTGCCAGCAGCCAAGGGACAGGGGACCACTACGAGCAGTACTTC.

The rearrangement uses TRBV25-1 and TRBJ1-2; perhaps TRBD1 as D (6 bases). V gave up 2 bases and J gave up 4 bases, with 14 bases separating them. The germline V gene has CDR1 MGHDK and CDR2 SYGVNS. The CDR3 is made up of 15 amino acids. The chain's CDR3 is CASSEAGRGVYGYTF. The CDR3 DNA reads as TGTGCCAGCAGTGAAGCAGGCAGGGGCGTCTATGGCTACACCTTC.

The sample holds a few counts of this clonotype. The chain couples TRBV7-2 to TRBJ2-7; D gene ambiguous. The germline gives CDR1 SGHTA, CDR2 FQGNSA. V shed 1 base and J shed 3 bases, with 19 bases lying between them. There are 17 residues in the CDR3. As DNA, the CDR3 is TGTGCCAGCAGCTTAGTTGCACGGCAGACGAACCTCTACGAGCAGTACTTC. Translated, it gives CASSLVARQTNLYEQYF.

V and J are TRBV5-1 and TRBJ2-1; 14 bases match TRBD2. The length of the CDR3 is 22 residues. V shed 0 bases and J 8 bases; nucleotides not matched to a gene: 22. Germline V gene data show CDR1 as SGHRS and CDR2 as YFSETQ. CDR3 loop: CASSLALGGTSGRLGTQDEQFF. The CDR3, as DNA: TGCGCCAGCAGCTTGGCTTTAGGAGGGACTAGCGGGAGATTGGGGACACAAGATGAGCAGTTCTTC.

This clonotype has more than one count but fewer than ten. CDR3 amino acids: CATSDLHIELAGGSSYEQYF. CDR3 DNA sequence: TGTGCCACCAGTGATTTGCACATCGAGCTAGCGGGAGGCAGCTCCTACGAGCAGTACTTC. The chain couples TRBV24-1 to TRBJ2-7; 11 nucleotides match TRBD2. Germline loops: CDR1 KGHDR, CDR2 SFDVKD. This CDR3 has 20 amino acids. V gave up 0 bases and J gave up 0 bases; unmatched junction bases: 12.

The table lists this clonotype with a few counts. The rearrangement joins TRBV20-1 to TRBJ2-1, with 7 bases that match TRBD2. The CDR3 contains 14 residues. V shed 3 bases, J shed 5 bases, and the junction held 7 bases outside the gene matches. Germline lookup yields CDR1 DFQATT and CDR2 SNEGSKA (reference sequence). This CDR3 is CSARWTSWNNEQFF. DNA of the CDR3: TGCAGTGCTAGGTGGACTAGTTGGAACAATGAGCAGTTCTTC.

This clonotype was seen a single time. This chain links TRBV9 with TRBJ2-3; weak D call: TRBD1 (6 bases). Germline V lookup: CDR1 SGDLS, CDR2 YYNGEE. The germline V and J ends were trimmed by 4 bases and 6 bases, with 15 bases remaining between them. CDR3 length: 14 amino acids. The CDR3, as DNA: TGTGCCAGCAGCTCCCGACACAGGGAGGATACGCAGTATTTT. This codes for CASSSRHREDTQYF.

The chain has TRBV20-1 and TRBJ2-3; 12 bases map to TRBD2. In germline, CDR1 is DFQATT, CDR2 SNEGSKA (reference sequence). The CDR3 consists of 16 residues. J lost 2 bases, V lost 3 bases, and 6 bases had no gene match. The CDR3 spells CSASLRLAGVTDTQYF. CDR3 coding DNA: TGCAGTGCTAGTCTTAGACTAGCGGGGGTCACAGATACGCAGTATTTT.

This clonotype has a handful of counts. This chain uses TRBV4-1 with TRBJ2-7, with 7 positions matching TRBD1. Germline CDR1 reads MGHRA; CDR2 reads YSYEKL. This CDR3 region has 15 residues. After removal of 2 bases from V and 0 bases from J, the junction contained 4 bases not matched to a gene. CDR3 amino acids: CASSQRQGSSYEQYF. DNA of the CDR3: TGCGCCAGCAGCCAACGACAGGGTAGCTCCTACGAGCAGTACTTC.

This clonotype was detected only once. The CDR3 is CASSVQFGNTEAFF. CDR3 coding DNA: TGTGCCAGCAGCGTACAGTTCGGGAACACTGAAGCTTTCTTT. The gene calls are TRBV13 and TRBJ1-1; no reliable D call. Looked up from germline, CDR1 is PRHDT and CDR2 is FYEKMQ (reference sequence). Trimming cost V 5 bases and J 1 base, with 11 bases left between them. The CDR3 is made up of 14 amino acids.

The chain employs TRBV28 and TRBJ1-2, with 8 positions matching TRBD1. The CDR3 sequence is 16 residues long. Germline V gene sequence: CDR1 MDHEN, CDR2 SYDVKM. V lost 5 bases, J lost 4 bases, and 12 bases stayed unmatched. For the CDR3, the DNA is TGTGCCAGCAGTACTCGATTCAGGGGGCGATCCTATGGCTACACCTTC. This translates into CASSTRFRGRSYGYTF.

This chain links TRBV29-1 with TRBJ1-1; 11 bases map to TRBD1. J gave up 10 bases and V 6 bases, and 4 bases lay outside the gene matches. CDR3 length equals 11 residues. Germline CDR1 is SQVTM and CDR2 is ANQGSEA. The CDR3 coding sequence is TGCAGCGTCGGACAGGGGGCGCGAGCTTTCTTT. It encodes CSVGQGARAFF.

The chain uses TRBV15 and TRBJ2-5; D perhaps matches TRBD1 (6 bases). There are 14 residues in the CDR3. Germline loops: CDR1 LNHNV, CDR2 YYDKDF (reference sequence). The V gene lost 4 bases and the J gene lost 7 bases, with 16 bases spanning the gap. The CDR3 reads CATSTDSSRWTQYF. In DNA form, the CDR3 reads TGTGCCACCAGCACGGACAGCTCGAGATGGACCCAGTACTTC.

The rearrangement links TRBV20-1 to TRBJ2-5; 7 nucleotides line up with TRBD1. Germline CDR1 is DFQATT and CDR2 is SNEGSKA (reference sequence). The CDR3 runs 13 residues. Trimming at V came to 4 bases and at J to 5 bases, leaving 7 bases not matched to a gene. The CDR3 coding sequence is TGCAGTGCTACAGACAGGGTGGAGGAGACCCAGTACTTC. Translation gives CSATDRVEETQYF.